These 32 T cell receptor beta chains originate from one sample sequenced in a study of shared clonotypes between healthy human individuals. Some clones are missing from TCRdb's copy, which holds only in-frame ones; the method was immunoSEQ multiplex PCR. This table has some 2,400,000 clones, almost 96% appearing once. The sequenced material came from naive CD4+ T cells sorted from blood. Subset specified: CD45RA+ positively selected. These receptors originate from a man between 18 and 29 years old in good health.

In DNA, the CDR3 is TGCGCCAGCAGCGTAAGCGGGACCGCAGATACGCAGTATTTT. It specifies CASSVSGTADTQYF. The chain employs TRBV5-1 and TRBJ2-3, with 7 bases fitting TRBD2. Germline CDR1 SGHRS, CDR2 YFSETQ. CDR3 length: 14 residues. V dropped 4 bases and J dropped 4; count of bases not matched to a gene: 6.

The rearrangement uses TRBV5-1 and TRBJ2-7; D is unresolved. V dropped 0 bases and J dropped 2 bases, with 9 bases sitting between them. CDR1 SGHRS and CDR2 YFSETQ come from the germline V gene. The CDR3 sequence is 14 residues long. For the CDR3, the DNA is TGCGCCAGCAGCTTGGGCGTTGCTACCTACGAGCAGTACTTC. It is translated as CASSLGVATYEQYF.

This chain uses TRBV29-1 with TRBJ2-7; 9 bases agree with TRBD1. J gave up 3 bases and V 6 bases, and 9 bases lay outside the gene matches. The V gene's germline CDR1 is SQVTM and CDR2 ANQGSEA. The CDR3 extends over 14 amino acids. The CDR3 protein is CSVGPETGGYEQYF. The CDR3 DNA reads TGCAGCGTGGGTCCGGAGACAGGGGGCTACGAGCAGTACTTC.

V usage is TRBV2 and J usage is TRBJ1-2; 11 bases are shared with TRBD1. The germline CDR1 and CDR2 sequences are SNHLY and FYNNEI. The CDR3 extends over 16 amino acids. V shed 6 bases and J 7 bases; nucleotides not matched to a gene: 13. The CDR3 here is CASSVRPGQGVRGYTF. Written as DNA, the CDR3 is TGTGCCAGCAGCGTTAGACCGGGACAGGGGGTTCGTGGCTACACCTTC.

This clone has only one observation. The chain is built from TRBV11-2 and TRBJ2-1; 10 positions match TRBD2. The CDR3 totals 17 residues. Germline V gene lookup returns CDR1 SGHAT and CDR2 FQNNGV. V gave up 5 bases and J gave up 4 bases; unmatched junction bases: 11. The CDR3 DNA is TGTGCCAGCAGCGCCCGAAGTAAGACTAGCGGGTACAATGAGCAGTTCTTC. This codes for CASSARSKTSGYNEQFF.

The rearrangement uses TRBV6-6 and TRBJ2-7; 8 nucleotides match TRBD1. The germline CDR1 and CDR2 sequences are MNHNY and SVGAGI (reference sequence). J lost 2 bases, V lost 5 bases, and 8 bases had no gene match. CDR3 length: 15 amino acids. Here the CDR3 reads CASSNLQGAAYEQYF. CDR3 in DNA: TGTGCCAGCAGTAACCTCCAGGGGGCTGCCTACGAGCAGTACTTC.

Of note for this clone: Within the sample, other DNA sequences also encode this same CDR3. The V call is TRBV6-6, the J call TRBJ1-1, with D hard to call. From germline, CDR1 is MNHNY and CDR2 SVGAGI (reference sequence). V shed 6 bases and J shed 0 bases, with 8 bases lying between them. CDR3 size: 13 residues. The DNA of the CDR3 is TGTGCCAGCAGACCCACAGTGAACACTGAAGCTTTCTTT. This codes for CASRPTVNTEAFF.

The chain uses TRBV19 and TRBJ2-1; possible D gene TRBD2, 6 bases. CDR3 size: 15 residues. Per germline, CDR1 LNHDA and CDR2 SQIVND (reference sequence). V lost 4 bases, J lost 9 bases, and 19 bases lay in between. The CDR3 protein is CASSTAGRGRGEQFF. CDR3 in DNA: TGTGCCAGTAGTACCGCCGGGCGGGGACGGGGTGAGCAGTTCTTC.

CDR3 coding DNA: TGTGCCAGCAGCCGGGGAGAGGGTACTTACGAGCAGTACTTC. Its translation is CASSRGEGTYEQYF. This sequence joins TRBV6-5 and TRBJ2-7; perhaps TRBD2 as D (5 bases). Germline V CDR1 and CDR2: MNHEY, SVGAGI. This CDR3 is built from 14 residues. V lost 6 bases and J 4 bases, leaving 16 bases between the germline ends.

The V call is TRBV7-2, the J call TRBJ2-7; no reliable D call. Trimming removed 2 bases from V and 7 bases from J, with 12 bases in between. The germline V gene has CDR1 SGHTA and CDR2 FQGNSA. CDR3 size: 13 residues. CDR3 in DNA: TGTGCCAGCAGCTTACCTAATGGCAATGAGCAGTACTTC. It translates to CASSLPNGNEQYF.

The chain links TRBV19 to TRBJ1-5; the match to TRBD1 covers 8 bases. CDR3 length: 17 amino acids. With V trimmed by 1 base and J by 2 bases, 7 bases remained unmatched. Germline-derived CDR1 and CDR2 are LNHDA and SQIVND (reference sequence). The CDR3 loop reads CASSIAADRGGNQPQHF. Here the CDR3 DNA reads TGTGCCAGTAGTATAGCCGCTGACAGGGGTGGCAATCAGCCCCAGCATTTT.

The V call is TRBV10-3, the J call TRBJ2-7, with D unresolved. V was clipped by 7 bases and J by 0 bases, with 13 bases between them. CDR1 ENHRY and CDR2 SYGVKD come from the germline V gene. The CDR3 contains 14 residues. DNA for the CDR3: TGTGCCATCATTATGACTCGGAGCTCCTACGAGCAGTACTTC. Amino acids: CAIIMTRSSYEQYF.

The chain joins TRBV28 to TRBJ1-2, with unresolved D. The CDR3 extends over 13 amino acids. Germline CDR1 MDHEN, CDR2 SYDVKM. The V end lost 11 bases, the J end lost 0 bases, and 13 bases lay between the germline ends. The CDR3: CASCQAPNYGYTF. The CDR3 DNA reads as TGTGCCTCCTGCCAAGCACCTAACTATGGCTACACCTTC.

The V call is TRBV5-1, the J call TRBJ2-7, with D possibly being TRBD2 (7 bases). V gave up 3 bases and J gave up 6 bases, with 16 bases separating them. The CDR3 has 14 amino acids. CDR1 is SGHRS, CDR2 YFSETQ, per germline. The CDR3 nucleotides are TGCGCCAGCAGCTCGGGGGGCCCCTCGGGCGAGCAGTACTTC. Encoded protein: CASSSGGPSGEQYF.

CDR3 bases: TGTGCCACCCGGGACAGGGGGTTTGGGACCCAGTACTTC. This sequence encodes CATRDRGFGTQYF. The chain recombines TRBV6-5 with TRBJ2-5, with 11 nucleotides matching TRBD1. Germline-derived CDR1 and CDR2 are MNHEY and SVGAGI. J gave up 7 bases and V 10 bases, and 8 bases lay outside the gene matches. This CDR3 comprises 13 residues.

The chain recombines TRBV7-2 with TRBJ1-1; D remains unclear. The CDR3 covers 13 residues. CDR1 is SGHTA, CDR2 FQGNSA, per germline. V was shortened by 5 bases and J by 2 bases, with 9 bases between the two germline ends. The CDR3 loop reads CASSPRHNTEAFF. CDR3 nucleotide sequence: TGTGCCAGCAGCCCGCGACACAACACTGAAGCTTTCTTT.

This clone is a singleton in its sample. V is TRBV2 and J is TRBJ1-1; D is undetermined. V was cut by 1 base and J by 11 bases, with 14 bases left in between. CDR3 length: 13 residues. Germline CDR1 and CDR2: SNHLY and FYNNEI. CDR3 loop: CASSEETSHPAFF. Written as DNA, the CDR3 is TGTGCCAGCAGTGAAGAGACGTCGCACCCTGCTTTCTTT.

This chain uses TRBV7-6 with TRBJ1-2, with TRBD1 as a possible D gene (6 bases). The V gene's germline CDR1 is SGHVS and CDR2 FNYEAQ. This CDR3 comprises 15 residues. V was cut by 4 bases and J by 3 bases, with 15 bases left in between. The CDR3 here is CASSWGQGFDYGYTF. The CDR3 nucleotides read TGTGCCAGCAGCTGGGGACAAGGATTTGACTATGGCTACACCTTC.

Worth noting for this clone: Distinct nucleotide sequences in the sample also encode this CDR3. The rearrangement joins TRBV18 to TRBJ2-7; TRBD1 might be the D (5 bases). V lost 3 bases and J lost 2, with 11 bases in between. This CDR3 comprises 14 residues. Germline values: CDR1 KGHSH, CDR2 LQKENI. The CDR3 region is CASSPQGVTYEQYF. The DNA for the CDR3 is TGTGCCAGCTCACCCCAGGGTGTAACCTACGAGCAGTACTTC.

The genes are TRBV18 and TRBJ2-7, with D perhaps TRBD1 (5 bases). Trimming pared 6 bases from V and 3 bases from J, leaving 15 bases between. The CDR3 totals 14 residues. Germline CDR1 KGHSH, CDR2 LQKENI. The CDR3 DNA reads as TGTGCCAGCTCCCTATCTCGGCAGGGCTACGAGCAGTACTTC. Its translation is CASSLSRQGYEQYF.

This chain uses TRBV4-3 with TRBJ1-6, with unresolved D. Germline V gives CDR1 LGHNA, CDR2 YSLEER. Trimming took off 0 bases at V and 0 bases at J, with 6 bases between the two ends. The CDR3 has 16 amino acids. The CDR3: CASSQERTSYNSPLHF. The CDR3 coding sequence is TGCGCCAGCAGCCAAGAACGGACCTCCTATAATTCACCCCTCCACTTT.

The chain uses TRBV30 and TRBJ2-7; possibly TRBD1 for D (5 bases). CDR1 GTSNPN and CDR2 SVGIG come from the germline V gene (reference sequence). The CDR3 is 16 residues long. Trimming removed 3 bases at V and 0 bases at J, with 18 bases between. The CDR3 loop reads CAWRIHKGFLSYEQYF. In DNA form, the CDR3 reads TGTGCCTGGAGAATACATAAGGGGTTCCTCTCCTACGAGCAGTACTTC.

The rearrangement uses TRBV5-1 and TRBJ2-2; a weak D match, TRBD2 (5 bases). This CDR3 is 15 amino acids long. The germline V gene has CDR1 SGHRS and CDR2 YFSETQ. The V end was cut by 6 bases, the J end by 5 bases, with 17 bases between. Here the CDR3 reads CASKLDSSLTGELFF. In nucleotides, the CDR3 is TGCGCCAGCAAACTGGATTCTAGCCTGACCGGGGAGCTGTTTTTT.

In regard to this clone: One junction end does not reproduce the germline sequence, and a read error may be involved. The J gene is TRBJ2-5, the V gene TRBV19, with D perhaps TRBD2 (5 bases). The CDR3 is made up of 17 amino acids. The V gene's germline CDR1 is LNHDA and CDR2 SQIVND (reference sequence). The CDR3 nucleotides read TGTGCCAGTAGTATAGGTGGACTCCCTTGGGCCCAACAGACCCAGTACTTC. Translation: CASSIGGLPWAQQTQYF.

The rearrangement joins TRBV30 to TRBJ1-4; weak D call: TRBD1 (6 bases). Germline values: CDR1 GTSNPN, CDR2 SVGIG (reference sequence). The CDR3 length is 13 residues. V dropped 7 bases and J dropped 4 bases, with 13 bases sitting between them. The CDR3 nucleotides read TGTGCCTTCGGGGGGCCGAATAATGAAAAACTGTTTTTT. Amino acids: CAFGGPNNEKLFF. The entire variable domain, with the rest obtained from reference TRBV30 and TRBJ1-4, is as follows: SQTIHQWPATLVQPVGSPLSLECTVEGTSNPNLYWYRQAAGRGLQLLFYSVGIGQISSEVPQNLSASRPQDRQFILSSKKLLLSDSGFYLCAFGGPNNEKLFFGSGTQLSVL.

This sequence joins TRBV4-1 and TRBJ2-5, with 7 bases fitting TRBD1. CDR1 is MGHRA, CDR2 YSYEKL, per germline. V shed 0 bases, J shed 4 bases, and the junction held 8 bases outside the gene matches. The CDR3 consists of 16 residues. CDR3 protein: CASSQDEAAGGETQYF. Written as DNA, the CDR3 is TGCGCCAGCAGCCAAGATGAGGCGGCAGGGGGAGAGACCCAGTACTTC.

This chain uses TRBV2 with TRBJ2-1; D tentatively reads TRBD1 or TRBD2 (6 bases each). Germline assignment: CDR1 SNHLY and CDR2 FYNNEI. The CDR3 length is 13 residues. V shed 4 bases and J shed 15 bases, with 19 bases lying between them. CDR3 amino acids: CASSGGASQVPFF. For the CDR3, the DNA is TGTGCCAGCAGTGGGGGGGCTAGCCAGGTTCCGTTCTTC.

The V call is TRBV27, the J call TRBJ2-7; D call uncertain. The CDR3 is 13 amino acids. V was pared by 5 bases and J by 0 bases, with 8 bases between. CDR1 and CDR2 from the germline V gene are MNHEY and SMNVEV (reference sequence). The CDR3 loop reads CASSRRDSYEQYF. CDR3 in DNA: TGTGCCAGCAGTCGAAGGGACTCCTACGAGCAGTACTTC.

The J gene is TRBJ1-2, the V gene TRBV19; 8 bases agree with TRBD1. V lost 7 bases and J lost 2; bases outside the gene matches: 9. Germline lookup yields CDR1 LNHDA and CDR2 SQIVND (reference sequence). The CDR3 contains 15 residues. The CDR3 region has the DNA TGTGCCAGTACCCCCTTACAGGGGGGAAACTATGGCTACACCTTC. It codes for CASTPLQGGNYGYTF.

This chain joins TRBV7-9 and TRBJ2-1; possibly TRBD2 for D (6 bases). The CDR3 extends over 18 amino acids. The germline V and J ends were trimmed by 5 bases and 8 bases, with 28 bases remaining between them. CDR1 is SEHNR, CDR2 FQNEAQ, per germline (reference sequence). The CDR3 spells CASSHYRFTASGGDEQFF. The CDR3 DNA reads TGTGCCAGCAGCCATTACAGGTTTACGGCATCAGGCGGGGATGAGCAGTTCTTC.

This rearrangement joins TRBV27 to TRBJ1-6, with D unresolved. V was shortened by 5 bases and J by 7 bases, with 6 bases between the two germline ends. The germline CDR1 and CDR2 sequences are MNHEY and SMNVEV (reference sequence). This CDR3 has 12 residues. CDR3 DNA: TGTGCCAGCAGTCGCCTGAATTCACCCCTCCACTTT. Protein product: CASSRLNSPLHF.

V is TRBV7-2 and J is TRBJ2-1, with D tentatively TRBD2 (5 bases). Germline assignment: CDR1 SGHTA and CDR2 FQGNSA. The CDR3 runs 13 residues. CDR3 in amino acids: CATAPGTYNEQFF. The CDR3 coding sequence is TGTGCGACCGCTCCCGGGACCTACAATGAGCAGTTCTTC.